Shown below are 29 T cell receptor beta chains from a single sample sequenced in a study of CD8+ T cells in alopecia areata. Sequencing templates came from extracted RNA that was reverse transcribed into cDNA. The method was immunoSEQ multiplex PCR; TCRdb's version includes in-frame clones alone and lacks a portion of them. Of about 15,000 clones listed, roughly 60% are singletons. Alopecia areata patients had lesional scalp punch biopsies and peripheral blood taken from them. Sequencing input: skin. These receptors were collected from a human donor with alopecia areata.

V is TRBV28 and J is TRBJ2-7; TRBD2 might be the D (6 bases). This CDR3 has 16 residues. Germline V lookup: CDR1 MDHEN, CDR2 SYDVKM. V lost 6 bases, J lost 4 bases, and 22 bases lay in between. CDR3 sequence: CASRGRNPGLLYEQYF. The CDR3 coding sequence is TGTGCCAGCAGAGGGCGAAACCCGGGACTGTTATACGAGCAGTACTTC.

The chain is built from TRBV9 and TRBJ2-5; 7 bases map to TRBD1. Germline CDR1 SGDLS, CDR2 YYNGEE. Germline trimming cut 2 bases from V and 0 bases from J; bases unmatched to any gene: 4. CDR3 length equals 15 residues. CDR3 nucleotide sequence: TGTGCCAGCAGCGTTGAGGGGACAGACCAAGAGACCCAGTACTTC. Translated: CASSVEGTDQETQYF.

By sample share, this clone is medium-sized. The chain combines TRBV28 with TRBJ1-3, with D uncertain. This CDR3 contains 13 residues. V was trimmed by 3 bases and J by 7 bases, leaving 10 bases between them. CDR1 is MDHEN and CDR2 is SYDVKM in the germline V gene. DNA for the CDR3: TGTGCCAGCAGTTTGGTAACGGCTAACACCATATATTTT. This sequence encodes CASSLVTANTIYF.

In DNA, the CDR3 is TGCGCCAGCAGCCCCGGGACCGTCAGCACAGATACGCAGTATTTT. It is translated as CASSPGTVSTDTQYF. The chain recombines TRBV5-1 with TRBJ2-3; D may correspond to TRBD1 or TRBD2 (5 bases each). V lost 4 bases and J lost 0, with 12 bases in between. Germline V CDR1 and CDR2: SGHRS, YFSETQ. CDR3 length: 15 amino acids.

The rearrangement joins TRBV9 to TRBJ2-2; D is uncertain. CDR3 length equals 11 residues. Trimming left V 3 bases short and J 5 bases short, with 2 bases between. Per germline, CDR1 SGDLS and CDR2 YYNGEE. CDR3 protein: CASSGTGELFF. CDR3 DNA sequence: TGTGCCAGCAGCGGTACCGGGGAGCTGTTTTTT.

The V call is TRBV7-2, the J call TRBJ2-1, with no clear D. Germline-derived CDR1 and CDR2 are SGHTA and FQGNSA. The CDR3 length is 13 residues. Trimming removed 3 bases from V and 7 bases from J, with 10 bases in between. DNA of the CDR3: TGTGCCAGCAGCTTTGGGCAGCGTAATGAGCAGTTCTTC. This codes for CASSFGQRNEQFF.

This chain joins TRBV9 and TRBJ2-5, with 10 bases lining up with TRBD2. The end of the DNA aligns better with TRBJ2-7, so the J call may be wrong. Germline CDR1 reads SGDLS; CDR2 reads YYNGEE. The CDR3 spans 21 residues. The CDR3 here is CASSAHPFSGRSHAPFYEQYF. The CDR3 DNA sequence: TGTGCCAGCAGCGCCCACCCATTTAGCGGGAGGTCTCACGCGCCCTTCTACGAGCAGTACTTC.

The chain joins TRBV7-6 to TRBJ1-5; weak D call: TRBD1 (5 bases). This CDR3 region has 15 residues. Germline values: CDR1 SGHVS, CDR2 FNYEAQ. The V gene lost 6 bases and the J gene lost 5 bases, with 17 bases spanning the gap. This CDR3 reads CASSLGIRGYQPQHF. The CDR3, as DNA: TGTGCCAGCAGTCTAGGAATACGGGGGTATCAGCCCCAGCATTTT.

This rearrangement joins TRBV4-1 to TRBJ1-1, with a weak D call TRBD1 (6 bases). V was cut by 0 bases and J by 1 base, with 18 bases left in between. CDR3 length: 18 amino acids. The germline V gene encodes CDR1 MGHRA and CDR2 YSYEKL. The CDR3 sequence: CASSQEKGFGGQNTEAFF. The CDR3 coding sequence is TGCGCCAGCAGCCAAGAGAAGGGGTTTGGGGGACAGAACACTGAAGCTTTCTTT.

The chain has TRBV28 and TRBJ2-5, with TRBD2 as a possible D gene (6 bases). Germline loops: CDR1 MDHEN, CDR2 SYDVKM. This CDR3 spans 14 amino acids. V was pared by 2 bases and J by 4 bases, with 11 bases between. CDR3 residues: CASSLPGATETQYF. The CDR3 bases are TGTGCCAGCAGTTTACCGGGAGCGACAGAGACCCAGTACTTC.

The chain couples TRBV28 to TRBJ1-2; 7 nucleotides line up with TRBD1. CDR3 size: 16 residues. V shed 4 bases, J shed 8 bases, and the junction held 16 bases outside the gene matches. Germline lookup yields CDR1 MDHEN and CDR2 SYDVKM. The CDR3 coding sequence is TGTGCCAGCAGTTCACGATTCCGGGACAGAAAGGTCGGCTACACCTTC. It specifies CASSSRFRDRKVGYTF.

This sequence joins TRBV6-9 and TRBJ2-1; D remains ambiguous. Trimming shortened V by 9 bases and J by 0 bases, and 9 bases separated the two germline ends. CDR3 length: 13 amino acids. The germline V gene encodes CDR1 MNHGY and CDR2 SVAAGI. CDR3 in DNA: TGTGCCAGTCCAGGCCGCTCCTACAATGAGCAGTTCTTC. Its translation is CASPGRSYNEQFF.

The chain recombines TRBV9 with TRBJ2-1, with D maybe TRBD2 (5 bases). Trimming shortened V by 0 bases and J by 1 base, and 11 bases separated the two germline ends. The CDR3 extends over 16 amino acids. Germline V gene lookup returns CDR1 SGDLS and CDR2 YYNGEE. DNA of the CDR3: TGTGCCAGCAGCGTAGGATCGAGCGGATCCTACAATGAGCAGTTCTTC. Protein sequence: CASSVGSSGSYNEQFF. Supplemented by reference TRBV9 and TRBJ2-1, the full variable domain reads DSGVTQTPKHLITATGQRVTLRCSPRSGDLSVYWYQQSLDQGLQFLIQYYNGEERAKGNILERFSAQQFPDLHSELNLSSLELGDSALYFCASSVGSSGSYNEQFFGPGTRLTVL.

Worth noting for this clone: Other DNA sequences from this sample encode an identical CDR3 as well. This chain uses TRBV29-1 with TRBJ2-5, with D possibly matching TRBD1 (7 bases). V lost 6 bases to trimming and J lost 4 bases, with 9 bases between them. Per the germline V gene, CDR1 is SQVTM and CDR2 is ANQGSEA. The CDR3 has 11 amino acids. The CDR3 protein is CSVQGGETQYF. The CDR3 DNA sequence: TGCAGCGTGCAGGGGGGAGAGACCCAGTACTTC.

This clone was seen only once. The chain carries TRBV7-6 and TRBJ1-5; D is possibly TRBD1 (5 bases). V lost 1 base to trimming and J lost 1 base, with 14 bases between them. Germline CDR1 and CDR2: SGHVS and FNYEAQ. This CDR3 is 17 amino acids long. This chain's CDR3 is CASSLGVGVVSNQPQHF. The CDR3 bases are TGTGCCAGCAGCTTAGGAGTAGGGGTCGTCAGCAATCAGCCCCAGCATTTT.

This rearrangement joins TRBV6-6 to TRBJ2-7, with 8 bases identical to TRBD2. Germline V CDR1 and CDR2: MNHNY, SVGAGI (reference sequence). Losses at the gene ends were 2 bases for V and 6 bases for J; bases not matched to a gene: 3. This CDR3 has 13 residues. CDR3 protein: CASSYGLAREQYF. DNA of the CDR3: TGTGCCAGCAGTTACGGACTAGCTCGCGAGCAGTACTTC.

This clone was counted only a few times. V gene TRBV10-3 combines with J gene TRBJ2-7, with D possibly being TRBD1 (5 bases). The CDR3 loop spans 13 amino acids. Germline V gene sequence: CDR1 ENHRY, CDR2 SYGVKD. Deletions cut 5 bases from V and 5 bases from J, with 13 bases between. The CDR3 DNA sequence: TGTGCCATCAGTCGTGGACAAGGCGACGAGCAGTACTTC. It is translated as CAISRGQGDEQYF.

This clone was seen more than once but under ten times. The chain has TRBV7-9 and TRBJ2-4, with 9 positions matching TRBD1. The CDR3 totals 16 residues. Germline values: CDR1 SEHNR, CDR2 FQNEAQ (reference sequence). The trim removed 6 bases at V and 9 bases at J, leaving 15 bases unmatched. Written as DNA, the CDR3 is TGTGCCAGCAGACCACAGGGGGCGATCCGGGAAACCATTCAGTACTTC. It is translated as CASRPQGAIRETIQYF.

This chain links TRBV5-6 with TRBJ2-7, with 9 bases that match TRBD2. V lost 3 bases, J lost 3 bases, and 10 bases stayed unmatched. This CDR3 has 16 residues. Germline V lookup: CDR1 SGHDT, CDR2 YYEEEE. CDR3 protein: CASSWGSRTSDYEQYF. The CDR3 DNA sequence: TGTGCCAGCAGCTGGGGTTCACGGACTAGCGACTACGAGCAGTACTTC.

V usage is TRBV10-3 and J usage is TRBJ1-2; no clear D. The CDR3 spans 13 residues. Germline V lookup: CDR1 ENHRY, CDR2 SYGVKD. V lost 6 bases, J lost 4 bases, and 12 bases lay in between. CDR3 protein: CAISASEGYGYTF. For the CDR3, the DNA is TGTGCCATCAGCGCCTCGGAGGGCTATGGCTACACCTTC.

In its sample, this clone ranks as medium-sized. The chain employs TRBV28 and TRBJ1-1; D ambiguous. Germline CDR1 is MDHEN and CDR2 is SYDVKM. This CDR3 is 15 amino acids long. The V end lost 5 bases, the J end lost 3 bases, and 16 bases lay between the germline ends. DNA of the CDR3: TGTGCCAGCAGTATTTTCGCCCCGCCGGACACTGAAGCTTTCTTT. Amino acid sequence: CASSIFAPPDTEAFF.

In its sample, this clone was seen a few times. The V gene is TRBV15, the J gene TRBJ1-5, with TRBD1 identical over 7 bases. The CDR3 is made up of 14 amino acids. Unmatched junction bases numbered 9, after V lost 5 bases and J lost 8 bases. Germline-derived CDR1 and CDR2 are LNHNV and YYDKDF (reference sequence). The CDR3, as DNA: TGTGCCACCAGCCCCCGACAGGGCAAAGAGCCCCAGCATTTT. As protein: CATSPRQGKEPQHF.

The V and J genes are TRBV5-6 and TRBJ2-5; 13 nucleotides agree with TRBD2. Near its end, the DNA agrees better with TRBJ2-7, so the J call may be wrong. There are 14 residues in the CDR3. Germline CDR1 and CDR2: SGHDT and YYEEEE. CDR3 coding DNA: TGTGCCAGCATTGGACTAGCGGGAGATTACGAGCAGTACTTC. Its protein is CASIGLAGDYEQYF.

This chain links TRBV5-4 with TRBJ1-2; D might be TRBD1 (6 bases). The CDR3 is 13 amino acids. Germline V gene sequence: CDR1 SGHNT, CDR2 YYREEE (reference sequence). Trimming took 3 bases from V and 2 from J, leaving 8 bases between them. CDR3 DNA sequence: TGTGCCAGCAGCTCAACAGGGAACTATGGCTACACCTTC. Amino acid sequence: CASSSTGNYGYTF. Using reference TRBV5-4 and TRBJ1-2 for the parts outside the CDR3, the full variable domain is ETGVTQSPTHLIKTRGQQVTLRCSSQSGHNTVSWYQQALGQGPQFIFQYYREEENGRGNFPPRFSGLQFPNYSSELNVNALELDDSALYLCASSSTGNYGYTFGSGTRLTVV.

The CDR3 reads CASSFDLDTQYF. The DNA for the CDR3 is TGTGCCAGCAGTTTTGATCTAGATACGCAGTATTTT. The chain has TRBV27 and TRBJ2-3; no reliable D call. The CDR3 has 12 residues. Trimming removed 3 bases at V and 5 bases at J, with 6 bases between. CDR1 MNHEY and CDR2 SMNVEV come from the germline V gene (reference sequence).

In DNA form, the CDR3 reads TGTGCCAGCAGCCGGGCAGGGACTAACACCGGGGAGCTGTTTTTT. Translation: CASSRAGTNTGELFF. The rearrangement joins TRBV7-8 to TRBJ2-2, with D maybe TRBD2 (6 bases). V lost 5 bases to trimming and J lost 2 bases, with 12 bases between them. From germline, CDR1 is SGHVS and CDR2 FQNEAQ. This CDR3 spans 15 amino acids.

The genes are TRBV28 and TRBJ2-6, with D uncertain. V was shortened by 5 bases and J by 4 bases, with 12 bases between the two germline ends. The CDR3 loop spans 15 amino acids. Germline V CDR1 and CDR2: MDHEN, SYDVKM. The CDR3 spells CASSRGRSGANVLTF. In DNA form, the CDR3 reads TGTGCCAGCAGTCGAGGACGGTCGGGGGCCAACGTCCTGACTTTC.

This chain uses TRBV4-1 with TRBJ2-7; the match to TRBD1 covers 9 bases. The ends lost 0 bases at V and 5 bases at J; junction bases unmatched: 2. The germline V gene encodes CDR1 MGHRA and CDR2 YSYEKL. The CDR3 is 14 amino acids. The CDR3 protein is CASSQEGTGHEQYF. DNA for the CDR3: TGCGCCAGCAGCCAAGAGGGGACAGGGCACGAGCAGTACTTC.

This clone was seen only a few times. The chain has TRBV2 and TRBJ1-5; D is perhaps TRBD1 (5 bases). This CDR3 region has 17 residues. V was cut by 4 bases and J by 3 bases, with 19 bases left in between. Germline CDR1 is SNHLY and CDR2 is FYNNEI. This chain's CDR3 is CASSASGRDVDNQPQHF. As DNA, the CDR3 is TGTGCCAGCAGTGCTTCGGGGAGGGACGTGGACAATCAGCCCCAGCATTTT.